This T cell receptor (beta chain) was sequenced in a study of shared clonotypes between healthy human individuals. Each of the donors was a healthy adult who was HIV-negative and had not had a recent acute infection or vaccination. Under the authors' procedure: ImmunoSEQ sequences covered only the junction and lacked quality scores; filtering therefore differed. The method was immunoSEQ multiplex PCR; TCRdb's version includes in-frame clones alone and lacks a portion of them. The DNA gave D and trimming, while V, J and clone size come from that table. The repertoire holds some 2,000,000 clones, approximately 94% seen once, with 0.13% in the top ten. V was trimmed by 0 bases and J by 6 bases, leaving 18 bases between them. Germline V gene sequence: CDR1 ENHRY, CDR2 SYGVKD. CDR3 length equals 16 residues.

This chain links TRBV10-3 with TRBJ2-7, with D perhaps TRBD2 (6 bases). The sample comprised naive CD4+ T cells sorted from blood. Subset meaning: CD45RA+ positively selected. The clonotype originates from a man between 18 and 35 years old in good health. The CDR3 here is CAISESPPGLQGEQYF. The CDR3 bases are TGTGCCATCAGTGAGTCGCCCCCGGGACTGCAGGGCGAGCAGTACTTC.